The clone carrying this T cell receptor beta chain turned up a few times. V dropped 7 bases and J dropped 4 bases, with 13 bases sitting between them. This CDR3 has 13 residues. This record comes from a study of blood T cell repertoires in COVID-19. Study background: The origin of the acute and convalescent COVID-19 samples was the United States, Italy and Spain. The analysed material was cDNA or gDNA that came from T cells, B-cell-depleted T cells, or PBMCs.

As processed by the authors: Amplification of reference gene primers provided the estimated nucleated cell counts. The table came from immunoSEQ multiplex PCR; TCRdb's copy has only in-frame clones and leaves some out. For V, J and clone size, that table is used; D and trimming come from the DNA. The table shows tens of thousands of clones, with 88% occurring only once. The source material was peripheral blood. The TCR was taken from a man aged 60 to 75 with active COVID-19. This chain connects TRBV12-3 or TRBV12-4 to TRBJ1-2; D remains ambiguous. The CDR3 DNA reads TGTGCCAGCAAAGTCACAGCCGCCTATGGCTACACCTTC. Its translation: CASKVTAAYGYTF.